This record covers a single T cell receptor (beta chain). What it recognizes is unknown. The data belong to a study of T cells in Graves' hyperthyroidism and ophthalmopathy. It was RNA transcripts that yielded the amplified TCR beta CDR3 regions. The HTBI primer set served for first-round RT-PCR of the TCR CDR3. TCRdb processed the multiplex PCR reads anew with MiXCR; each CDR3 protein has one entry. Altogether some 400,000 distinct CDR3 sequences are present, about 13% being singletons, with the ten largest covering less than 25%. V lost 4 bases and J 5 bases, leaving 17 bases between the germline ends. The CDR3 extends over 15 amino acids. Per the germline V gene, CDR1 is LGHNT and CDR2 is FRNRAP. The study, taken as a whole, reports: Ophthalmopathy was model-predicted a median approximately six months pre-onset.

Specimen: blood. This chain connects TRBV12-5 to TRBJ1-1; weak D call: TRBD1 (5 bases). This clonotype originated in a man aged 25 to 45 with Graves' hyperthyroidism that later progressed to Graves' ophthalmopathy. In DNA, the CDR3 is TGTGCTAGTGGTTCCTACGTTGGGGGTGAGACTGAAGCTTTCTTT. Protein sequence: CASGSYVGGETEAFF.